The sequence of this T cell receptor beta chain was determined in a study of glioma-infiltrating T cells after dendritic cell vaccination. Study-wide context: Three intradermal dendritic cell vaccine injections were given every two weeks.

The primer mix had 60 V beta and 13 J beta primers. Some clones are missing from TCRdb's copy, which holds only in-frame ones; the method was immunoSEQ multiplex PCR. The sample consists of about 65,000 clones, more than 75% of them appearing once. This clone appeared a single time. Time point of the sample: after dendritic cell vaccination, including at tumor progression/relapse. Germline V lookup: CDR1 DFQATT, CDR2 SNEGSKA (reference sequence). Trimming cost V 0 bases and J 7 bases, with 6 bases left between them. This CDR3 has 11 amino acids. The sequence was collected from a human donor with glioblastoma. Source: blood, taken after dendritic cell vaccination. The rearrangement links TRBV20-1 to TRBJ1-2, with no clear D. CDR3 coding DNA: TGCAGTGCTAGAGATATGAGTGGCTACACCTTC. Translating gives CSARDMSGYTF.